These T cell receptor beta chains were read from a single sample in a study of cytomegalovirus exposure and HLA in healthy donors. Clones were read by immunoSEQ multiplex PCR, and TCRdb kept only the in-frame ones, dropping some. The data contain roughly 160,000 clones, around 77% of them seen just once; the ten biggest clones take up roughly 1.7%. The sample was PBMCs. These receptors were obtained from a woman in her 30s in good health and CMV-seronegative. The CDR3 runs from the conserved cysteine through the conserved F or W. The order of the fields is J gene, V gene, clone size, CDR3 protein. Rows give clone size only sometimes, using once, few, many, or a class for an expanded clone.

TRBJ2-5	TRBV25-1	few	CASSTTRGSGETQYF
TRBJ1-2	TRBV5-6	.	CASSFGRGPGYGYTF
TRBJ1-1	TRBV19	.	CASSIGQGASDPEAFF
TRBJ2-1	TRBV9	.	CASSGRDSDYNEQFF
TRBJ1-5	TRBV9	.	CASSVSSNQPQHF
TRBJ2-1	TRBV7-3	.	CASSRARGGGGEQFF
TRBJ1-5	TRBV5-6	few	CASSLVGHLGNQPQHF
TRBJ1-1	TRBV7-3	once	CASSPTGQGAPGNTEAFF
TRBJ1-1	TRBV2	.	CASMRQLNTEAFF
TRBJ1-2	TRBV12-5	.	CASAGRLENYGYTF
TRBJ2-5	TRBV7-7	once	CASSLAGQGSQETQYF
TRBJ1-2	TRBV6-5	.	CASSYAIGGAYGYTF
TRBJ1-3	TRBV6-6	.	CASSYSRGRENTIYF
TRBJ2-2	TRBV10-1	once	CASTRGLDGDSNTGELFF
TRBJ2-7	TRBV6-4	.	CASSGTGTGDPIPYEQYF
TRBJ1-1	TRBV19	.	CASSGVPTGNTEAFF
TRBJ2-7	TRBV4-1	.	CASSQGSRSYEQYF
TRBJ2-7	TRBV6-6	.	CASSPTGQSSYEQYF
TRBJ2-1	TRBV9	few	CASSVGGAGEQFF
TRBJ2-5	TRBV28	few	CASSLLGGRETQYF
TRBJ1-2	TRBV5-1	.	CASSSSGTRNYGYTF
TRBJ2-4	TRBV4-1	few	CASSQNPGLVVRTKNIQYF
TRBJ1-3	TRBV6-1	.	CATTQAPSGNTIYF
TRBJ1-6	TRBV12-1	.	CASSKRKEGPLHF
TRBJ1-2	TRBV30	.	CAWNPGQGVGGYTF
TRBJ1-2	TRBV7-9	.	CASSFRTDNYGYTF
TRBJ2-2	TRBV5-1	.	CASSLIGQGATGELFF
TRBJ1-2	TRBV7-9	once	CASSFRDGYTF
TRBJ2-7	TRBV13	.	CASSHGLAGGYEQYF
TRBJ1-2	TRBV6-1	.	CASSVPDRGLYYGYTF
TRBJ2-1	TRBV7-9	.	CASLRTSVDEQFF
TRBJ2-7	TRBV11-2	.	CASSLPGLHYEQYF
TRBJ1-5	TRBV4-2	.	CASSQDLGVSNQPQHF
TRBJ1-1	TRBV27	.	CASSLRGIGMNTEAFF
TRBJ1-2	TRBV28	.	CASSLGQGFRYGYTF
TRBJ1-2	TRBV30	few	CAWSKRLKLYGYTF
TRBJ2-1	TRBV27	.	CASSRAYGTSGDTVNEQFF
TRBJ2-7	TRBV19	once	CASSIAGTTYEQYF
TRBJ1-1	TRBV7-6	.	CASSLQALNTEAFF
TRBJ2-7	TRBV5-5	.	CASSWGDYDYEQYF
TRBJ1-1	TRBV14	.	CASSQVDRGLSVAGEAFF
TRBJ2-7	TRBV6-1	once	CASSEAGGANEQYF
TRBJ1-1	TRBV4-2	once	CASSQPGQGGWANTEAFF
TRBJ1-4	TRBV7-7	.	CASSLAWTVHNEKLFF
TRBJ2-7	TRBV30	.	CAWSRKGAIYEQYF
TRBJ1-3	TRBV4-1	.	CASSRVLVQGGNTIYF
TRBJ1-1	TRBV28	.	CASSFPRDRVDTEAFF
TRBJ1-3	TRBV30	.	CAWSALGISGNTIYF
TRBJ2-3	TRBV20-1	once	CSASLAGKQYF
TRBJ1-2	TRBV2	.	CASTNPLQRYGYTF
TRBJ2-1	TRBV28	.	CASSAGTSGYNEQFF